This T cell receptor (beta chain) was recovered during a study of blood T cells in healthy people across ages. Broader study findings: Long-lived donors carried more naive CD4+ cells and greater diversity than aged donors.

The V end was cut by 6 bases, the J end by 7 bases, with 16 bases between. The CDR3 is made up of 14 amino acids. Germline V lookup: CDR1 MNHEY, CDR2 SVGEGT. As regards this clonotype: Its antigen remains unidentified.

Sample-barcoded 5' priming and a J-beta primer mix drove a second PCR of about 7 to 12 cycles. TCRdb redid the calling of the 5' RACE reads with MiXCR, one entry per CDR3 protein. The repertoire includes about 930,000 distinct CDR3 sequences, just under 30% of them detected once, and roughly 10% sits in the top ten. Peripheral blood samples of around 9.5 milliliters were drawn from each donor. Per-sample PBMC isolation yielded at least 6.5 million cells. A further study also used this sample, focusing on T cells of mothers and their children.

V usage is TRBV6-2 or TRBV6-3 and J usage is TRBJ1-5; possible D gene TRBD1, 6 bases. The sequence was obtained from a woman aged 40 to 50 in good health. Input material: blood. DNA of the CDR3: TGTGCCAGCAGCCGGGACAACCTGGAGCAGCCCCAGCATTTT. Protein sequence: CASSRDNLEQPQHF.